These 4 T cell receptor beta chains share one sample of origin, sequenced in a study of blood T cell repertoires in COVID-19. Profiled with immunoSEQ multiplex PCR; TCRdb holds only in-frame clones, not every one. The sample shows about 320,000 clones, 90% of them seen only once. Sequencing was carried out using PBMCs or T cells enriched from blood (not recorded which). These receptor sequences come from a young woman who had been exposed to COVID-19.

The chain employs TRBV4-2 and TRBJ2-1, with 8 bases fitting TRBD2. This CDR3 comprises 16 residues. The V and J ends lost 4 bases and 4 bases, in that order; junction bases with no gene match: 9. The V gene's germline CDR1 is LGHNA and CDR2 YNFKEQ. As DNA, the CDR3 is TGTGCCAGCAGCCTTGAAGTCCGCGGGGGGTACAATGAGCAGTTCTTC. Protein: CASSLEVRGGYNEQFF.

This clone was counted a few times. V usage is TRBV19 and J usage is TRBJ1-2, with D perhaps TRBD1 (5 bases). The CDR3 has 12 residues. V was cut by 6 bases and J by 2 bases, with 7 bases left in between. Germline V gene sequence: CDR1 LNHDA, CDR2 SQIVND (reference sequence). CDR3 region: CASSPGNYGYTF. The CDR3 DNA reads as TGTGCCAGTAGCCCAGGGAACTATGGCTACACCTTC.

Only one count was recorded for this clone. J is TRBJ2-1 and V is TRBV3-1 (or the pseudogene TRBV3-2), with 15 bases identical to TRBD2. CDR1 LGHDT and CDR2 YNNKEL come from the germline V gene (reference sequence). The CDR3 length is 21 residues. Trimming cost V 3 bases and J 2 bases; bases outside gene matches: 14. This CDR3 is CASSQGLGTSGGPVTYNEQFF. The CDR3 nucleotides read TGTGCCAGCAGCCAGGGACTAGGGACTAGCGGGGGGCCGGTGACCTACAATGAGCAGTTCTTC.

The CDR3 coding sequence is TGTGCCAGTAGCATACAGACAGGGACTGGCTACACCTTC. It translates to CASSIQTGTGYTF. The chain links TRBV19 to TRBJ1-2, with 7 bases fitting TRBD1. J gave up 7 bases and V 6 bases, and 8 bases lay outside the gene matches. In germline, CDR1 is LNHDA, CDR2 SQIVND (reference sequence). The CDR3 covers 13 residues.